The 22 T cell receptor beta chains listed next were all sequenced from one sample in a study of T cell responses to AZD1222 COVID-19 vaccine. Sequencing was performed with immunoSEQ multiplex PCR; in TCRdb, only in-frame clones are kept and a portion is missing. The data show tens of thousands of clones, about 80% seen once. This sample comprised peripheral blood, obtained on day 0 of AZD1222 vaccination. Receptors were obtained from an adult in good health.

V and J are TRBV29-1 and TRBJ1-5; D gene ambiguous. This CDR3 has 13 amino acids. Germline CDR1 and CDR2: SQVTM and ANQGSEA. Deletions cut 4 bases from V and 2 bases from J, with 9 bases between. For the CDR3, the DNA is TGCAGCGTTGCTATGGGAGGCAATCAGCCCCAGCATTTT. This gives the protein CSVAMGGNQPQHF.

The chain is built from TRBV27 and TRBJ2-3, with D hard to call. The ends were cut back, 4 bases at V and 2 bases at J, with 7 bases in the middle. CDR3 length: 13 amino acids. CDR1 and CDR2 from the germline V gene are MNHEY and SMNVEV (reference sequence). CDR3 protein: CASSSGDTDTQYF. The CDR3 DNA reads TGTGCCAGCAGTTCTGGTGACACAGATACGCAGTATTTT.

Written as DNA, the CDR3 is TGTGCCAGCAGTTTAAGGGGTGGTTTGGATGGCTACACCTTC. Protein sequence: CASSLRGGLDGYTF. The V gene is TRBV27, the J gene TRBJ1-2, with D tentatively TRBD1 (5 bases). The CDR3 extends over 14 amino acids. The V end lost 2 bases, the J end lost 6 bases, and 13 bases lay between the germline ends. Germline lookup yields CDR1 MNHEY and CDR2 SMNVEV (reference sequence).

CDR3 coding DNA: TGTGCCAGCTCACCCTTTGCGACAGGGGACGGCACTGAAGCTTTCTTT. Its translation is CASSPFATGDGTEAFF. The rearrangement links TRBV18 to TRBJ1-1, with 8 bases identical to TRBD1. J was trimmed by 4 bases and V by 3 bases; bases with no gene match: 10. This CDR3 spans 16 amino acids. Germline CDR1 reads KGHSH; CDR2 reads LQKENI.

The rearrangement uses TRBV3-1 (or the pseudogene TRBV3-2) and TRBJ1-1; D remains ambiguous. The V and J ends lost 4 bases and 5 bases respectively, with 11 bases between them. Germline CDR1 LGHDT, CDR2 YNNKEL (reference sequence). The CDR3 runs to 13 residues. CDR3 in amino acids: CASSRQRTTEAFF. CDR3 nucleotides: TGTGCCAGCAGCCGCCAGCGAACTACTGAAGCTTTCTTT.

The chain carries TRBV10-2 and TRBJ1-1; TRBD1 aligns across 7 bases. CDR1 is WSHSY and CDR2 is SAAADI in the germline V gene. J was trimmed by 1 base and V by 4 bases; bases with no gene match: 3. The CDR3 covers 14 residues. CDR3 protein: CASSANRGNTEAFF. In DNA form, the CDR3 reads TGCGCCAGCAGTGCCAACAGGGGGAACACTGAAGCTTTCTTT.

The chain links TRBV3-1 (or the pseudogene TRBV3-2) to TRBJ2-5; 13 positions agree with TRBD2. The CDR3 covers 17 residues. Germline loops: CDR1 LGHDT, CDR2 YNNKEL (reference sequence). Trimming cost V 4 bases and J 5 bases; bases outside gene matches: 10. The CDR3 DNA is TGTGCCAGCAGCCCCGGGACTAGCGGGATGATGTGGGAGACCCAGTACTTC. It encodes CASSPGTSGMMWETQYF.

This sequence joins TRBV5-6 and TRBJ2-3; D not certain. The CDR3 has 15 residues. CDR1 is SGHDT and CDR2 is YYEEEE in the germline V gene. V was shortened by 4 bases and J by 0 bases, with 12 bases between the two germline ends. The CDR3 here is CASSRAGISTDTQYF. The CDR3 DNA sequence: TGTGCCAGCAGCCGGGCCGGAATTAGCACAGATACGCAGTATTTT. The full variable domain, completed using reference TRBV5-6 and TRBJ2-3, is DAGVTQSPTHLIKTRGQQVTLRCSPKSGHDTVSWYQQALGQGPQFIFQYYEEEERQRGNFPDRFSGHQFPNYSSELNVNALLLGDSALYLCASSRAGISTDTQYFGPGTRLTVL.

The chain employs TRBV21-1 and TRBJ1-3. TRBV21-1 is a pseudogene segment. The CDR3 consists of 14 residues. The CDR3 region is CASSKVPVGNTIYF. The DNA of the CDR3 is TGTGCCAGCAGCAAAGTCCCGGTTGGAAACACCATATATTTT.

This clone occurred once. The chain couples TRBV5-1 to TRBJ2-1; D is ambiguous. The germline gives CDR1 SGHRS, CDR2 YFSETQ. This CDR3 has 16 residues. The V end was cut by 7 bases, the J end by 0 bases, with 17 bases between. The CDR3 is CASRPARAASYNEQFF. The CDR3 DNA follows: TGCGCCAGCCGCCCGGCCAGAGCAGCCTCCTACAATGAGCAGTTCTTC.

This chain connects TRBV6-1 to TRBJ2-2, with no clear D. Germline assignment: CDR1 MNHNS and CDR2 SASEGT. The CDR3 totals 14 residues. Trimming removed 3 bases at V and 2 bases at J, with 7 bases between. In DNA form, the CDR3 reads TGTGCCAGCAGTGACCTTTTCAACACCGGGGAGCTGTTTTTT. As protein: CASSDLFNTGELFF.

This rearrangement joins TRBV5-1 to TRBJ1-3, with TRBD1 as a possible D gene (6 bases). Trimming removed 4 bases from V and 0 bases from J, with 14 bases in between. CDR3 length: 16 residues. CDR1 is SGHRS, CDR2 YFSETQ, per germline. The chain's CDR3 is CASSREGGISGNTIYF. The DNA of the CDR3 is TGCGCCAGCAGCCGGGAAGGGGGTATCTCTGGAAACACCATATATTTT.

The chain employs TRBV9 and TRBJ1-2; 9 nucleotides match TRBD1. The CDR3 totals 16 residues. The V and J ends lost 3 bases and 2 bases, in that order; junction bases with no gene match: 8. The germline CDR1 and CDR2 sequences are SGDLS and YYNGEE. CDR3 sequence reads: CASSALGTGLNYGYTF. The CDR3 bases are TGTGCCAGCAGCGCGCTGGGGACAGGGCTAAACTATGGCTACACCTTC.

The CDR3: CASSLGWAGDEQFF. The CDR3 coding sequence is TGTGCCAGCAGCTTAGGATGGGCGGGGGATGAGCAGTTCTTC. The chain carries TRBV11-2 and TRBJ2-1; 7 bases fit TRBD2. Germline V lookup: CDR1 SGHAT, CDR2 FQNNGV. Losses at the gene ends were 1 base for V and 8 bases for J; bases not matched to a gene: 5. The CDR3 has 14 amino acids.

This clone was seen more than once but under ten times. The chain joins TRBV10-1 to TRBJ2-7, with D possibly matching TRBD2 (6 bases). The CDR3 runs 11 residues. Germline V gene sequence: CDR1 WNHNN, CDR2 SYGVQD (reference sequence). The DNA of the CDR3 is TGCGTCGGGACTGGGAGCTACGAGCAGTACTTC. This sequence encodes CVGTGSYEQYF.

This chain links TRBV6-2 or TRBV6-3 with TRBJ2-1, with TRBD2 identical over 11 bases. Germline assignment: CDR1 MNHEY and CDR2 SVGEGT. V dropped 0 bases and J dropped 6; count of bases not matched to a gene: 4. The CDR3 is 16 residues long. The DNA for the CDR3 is TGTGCCAGCAGTTACTCTAGCGGGGGGGCGGCCAATGAGCAGTTCTTC. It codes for CASSYSSGGAANEQFF.

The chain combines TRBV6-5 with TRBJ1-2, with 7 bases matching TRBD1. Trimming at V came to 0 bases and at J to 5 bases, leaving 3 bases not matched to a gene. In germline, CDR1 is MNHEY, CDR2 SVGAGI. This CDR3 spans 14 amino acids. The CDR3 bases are TGTGCCAGCAGTTACTCGGGGGACAGTTATGGCTACACCTTC. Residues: CASSYSGDSYGYTF.

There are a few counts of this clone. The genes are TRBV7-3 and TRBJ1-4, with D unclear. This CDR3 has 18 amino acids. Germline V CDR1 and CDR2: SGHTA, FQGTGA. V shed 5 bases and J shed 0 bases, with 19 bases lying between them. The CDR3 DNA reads TGTGCCAGCAGCCTTATTGGGCCCAGAGCTGCAACTAATGAAAAACTGTTTTTT. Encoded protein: CASSLIGPRAATNEKLFF.

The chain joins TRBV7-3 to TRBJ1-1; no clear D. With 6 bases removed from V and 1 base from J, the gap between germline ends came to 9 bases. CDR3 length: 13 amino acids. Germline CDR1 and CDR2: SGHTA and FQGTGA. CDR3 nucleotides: TGTGCCAGCAGTTCCCAAGGGAACACTGAAGCTTTCTTT. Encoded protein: CASSSQGNTEAFF.

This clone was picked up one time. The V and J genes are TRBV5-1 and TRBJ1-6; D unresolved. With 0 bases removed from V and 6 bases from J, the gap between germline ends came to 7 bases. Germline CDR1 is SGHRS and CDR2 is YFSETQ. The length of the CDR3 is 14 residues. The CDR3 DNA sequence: TGCGCCAGCAGCTTGGGGCCGATTAATTCACCCCTCCACTTT. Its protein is CASSLGPINSPLHF.

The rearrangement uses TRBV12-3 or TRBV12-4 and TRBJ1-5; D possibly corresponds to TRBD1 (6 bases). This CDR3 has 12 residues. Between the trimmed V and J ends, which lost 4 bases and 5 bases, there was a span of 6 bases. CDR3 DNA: TGTGCCAGCAGTTCAGGGGATCAGCCCCAGCATTTT. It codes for CASSSGDQPQHF.

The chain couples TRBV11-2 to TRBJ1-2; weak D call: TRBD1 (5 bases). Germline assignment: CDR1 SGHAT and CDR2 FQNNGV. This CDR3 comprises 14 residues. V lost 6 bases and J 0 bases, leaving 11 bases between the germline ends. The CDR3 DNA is TGTGCCAGCAGTCTGGGGCAGTCTAACTATGGCTACACCTTC. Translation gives CASSLGQSNYGYTF.